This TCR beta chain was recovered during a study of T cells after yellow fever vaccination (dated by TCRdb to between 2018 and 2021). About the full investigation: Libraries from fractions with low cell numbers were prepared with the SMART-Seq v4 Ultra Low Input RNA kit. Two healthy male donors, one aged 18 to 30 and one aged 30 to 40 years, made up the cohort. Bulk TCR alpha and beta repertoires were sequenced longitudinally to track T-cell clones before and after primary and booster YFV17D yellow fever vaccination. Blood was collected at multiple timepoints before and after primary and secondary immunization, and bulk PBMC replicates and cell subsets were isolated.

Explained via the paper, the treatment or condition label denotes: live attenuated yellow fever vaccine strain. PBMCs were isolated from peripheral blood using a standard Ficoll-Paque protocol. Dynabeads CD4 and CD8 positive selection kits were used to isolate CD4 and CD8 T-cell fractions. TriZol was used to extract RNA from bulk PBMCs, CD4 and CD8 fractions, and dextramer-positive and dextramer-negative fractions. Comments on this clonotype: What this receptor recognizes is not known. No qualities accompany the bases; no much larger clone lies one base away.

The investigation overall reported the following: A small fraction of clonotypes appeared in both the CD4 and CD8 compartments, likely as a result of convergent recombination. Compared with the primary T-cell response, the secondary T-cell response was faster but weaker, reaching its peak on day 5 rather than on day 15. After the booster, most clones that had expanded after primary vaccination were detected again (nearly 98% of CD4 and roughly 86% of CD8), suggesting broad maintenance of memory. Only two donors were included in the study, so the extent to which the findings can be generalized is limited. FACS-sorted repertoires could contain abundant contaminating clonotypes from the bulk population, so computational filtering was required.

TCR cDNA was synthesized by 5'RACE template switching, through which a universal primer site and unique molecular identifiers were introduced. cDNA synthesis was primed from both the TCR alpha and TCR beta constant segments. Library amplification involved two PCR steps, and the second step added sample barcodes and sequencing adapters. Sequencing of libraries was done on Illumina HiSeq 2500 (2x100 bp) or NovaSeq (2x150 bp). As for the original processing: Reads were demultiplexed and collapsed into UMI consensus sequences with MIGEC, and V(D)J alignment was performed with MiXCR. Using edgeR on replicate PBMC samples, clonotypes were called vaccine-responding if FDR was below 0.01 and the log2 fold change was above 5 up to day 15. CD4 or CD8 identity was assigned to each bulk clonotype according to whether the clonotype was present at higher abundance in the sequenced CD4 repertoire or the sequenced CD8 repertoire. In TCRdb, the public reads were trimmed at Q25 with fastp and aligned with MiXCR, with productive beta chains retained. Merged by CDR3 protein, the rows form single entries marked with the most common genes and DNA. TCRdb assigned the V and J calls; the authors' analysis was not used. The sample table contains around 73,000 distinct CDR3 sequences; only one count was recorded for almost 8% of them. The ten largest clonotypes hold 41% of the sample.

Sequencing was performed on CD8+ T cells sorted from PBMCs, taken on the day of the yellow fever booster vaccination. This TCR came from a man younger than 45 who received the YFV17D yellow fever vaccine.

The DNA reads as follows: TGCAGCGCGATCGACAGATCCAATGAGCAGTTCTTC. Its amino acids are CSAIDRSNEQFF. The chain is assembled from TRBV29-1 and TRBJ2-1, and TRBD1 may be the D gene, going by 5 matching bases. V loses 7 bases of germline sequence and J loses 6 bases, and the interval between the two ends is 13 bases. The CDR3, cysteine through phenylalanine, is 12 amino acids long. Only the CDR3 portion is preserved as DNA: 36 bases, with reading frame beginning at the first base. The germline V gene specifies SQVTM as CDR1 and ANQGSEA as CDR2.